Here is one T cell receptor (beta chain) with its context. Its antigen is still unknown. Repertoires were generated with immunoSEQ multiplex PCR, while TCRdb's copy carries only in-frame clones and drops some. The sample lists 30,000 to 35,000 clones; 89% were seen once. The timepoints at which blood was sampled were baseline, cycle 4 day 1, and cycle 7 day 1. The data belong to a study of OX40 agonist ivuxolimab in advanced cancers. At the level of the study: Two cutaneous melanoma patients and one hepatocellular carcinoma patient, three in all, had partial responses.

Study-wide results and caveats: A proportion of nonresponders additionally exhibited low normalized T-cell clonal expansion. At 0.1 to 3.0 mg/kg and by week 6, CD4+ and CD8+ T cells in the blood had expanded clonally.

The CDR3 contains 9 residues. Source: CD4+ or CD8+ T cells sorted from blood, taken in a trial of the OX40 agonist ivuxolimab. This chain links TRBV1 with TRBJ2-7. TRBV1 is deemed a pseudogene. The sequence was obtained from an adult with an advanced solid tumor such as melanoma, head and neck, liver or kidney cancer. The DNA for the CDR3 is TGCACCAGCAGCCAGCCGGGCTACTTC. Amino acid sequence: CTSSQPGYF.